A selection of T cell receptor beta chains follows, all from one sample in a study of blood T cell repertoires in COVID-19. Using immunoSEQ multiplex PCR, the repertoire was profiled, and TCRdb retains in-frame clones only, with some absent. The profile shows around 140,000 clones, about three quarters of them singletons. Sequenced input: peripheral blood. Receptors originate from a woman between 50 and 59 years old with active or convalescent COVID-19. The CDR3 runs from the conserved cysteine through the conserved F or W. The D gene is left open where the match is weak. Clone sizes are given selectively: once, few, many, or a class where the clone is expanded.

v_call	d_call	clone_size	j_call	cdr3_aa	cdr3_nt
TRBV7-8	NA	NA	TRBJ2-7	CASSRTWVSEQYF	TGTGCCAGCAGCCGGACTTGGGTGAGCGAGCAGTACTTC
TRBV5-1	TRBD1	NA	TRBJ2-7	CASSSGQWEQYF	TGCGCCAGCAGCTCGGGACAGTGGGAGCAGTACTTC
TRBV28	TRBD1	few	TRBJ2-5	CASSSPGTANKGTQYF	TGTGCCAGCAGTTCCCCCGGGACAGCCAATAAGGGGACCCAGTACTTC
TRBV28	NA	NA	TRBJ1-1	CASSFNVLEAFF	TGTGCCAGCAGTTTCAATGTACTTGAAGCTTTCTTT
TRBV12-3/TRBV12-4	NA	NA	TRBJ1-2	CASSFRQGGYTF	TGTGCCAGCAGTTTCAGGCAAGGTGGCTACACCTTC
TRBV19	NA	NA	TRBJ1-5	CASSMTSMGPQHF	TGTGCCAGTAGTATGACTAGCATGGGGCCCCAGCATTTT
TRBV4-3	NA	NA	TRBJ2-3	CASSQDATVATDTQYF	TGCGCCAGCAGCCAAGACGCGACAGTGGCCACAGATACGCAGTATTTT
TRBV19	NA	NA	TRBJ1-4	CASSIATATNEKLFF	TGTGCCAGTAGTATAGCCACTGCAACTAATGAAAAACTGTTTTTT
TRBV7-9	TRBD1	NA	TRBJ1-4	CASSLVQGANEKLFF	TGTGCCAGCAGCTTAGTTCAGGGGGCTAATGAAAAACTGTTTTTT
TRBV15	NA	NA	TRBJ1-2	CATSRRTGRGFGYTF	TGTGCCACCAGCAGGCGAACCGGGAGGGGTTTTGGCTACACCTTC
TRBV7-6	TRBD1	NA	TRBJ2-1	CASSLRTGAYNEQFF	TGTGCCAGCAGCTTACGGACAGGGGCCTACAATGAGCAGTTCTTC
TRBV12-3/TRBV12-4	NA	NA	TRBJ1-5	CASSLGGFQPQHF	TGTGCCAGCAGTTTAGGAGGGTTTCAGCCCCAGCATTTT
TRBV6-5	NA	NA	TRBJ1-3	CASTGTRGNTIYF	TGTGCCAGCACAGGGACTCGCGGAAACACCATATATTTT
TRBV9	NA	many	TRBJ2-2	CASSVSTIEGAGELFF	TGTGCCAGCAGCGTCTCCACTATAGAGGGAGCCGGGGAGCTGTTTTTT
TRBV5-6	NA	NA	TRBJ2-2	CASSLGGGWTGELFF	TGTGCCAGCAGCTTAGGAGGCGGGTGGACCGGGGAGCTGTTTTTT